The source of this T cell receptor (beta chain) is a study of OX40 agonist ivuxolimab in advanced cancers. Study summary: One patient with hepatocellular carcinoma and two with cutaneous melanoma, three in all, had partial responses.

This clone was seen more than once but under ten times. Clones were sequenced by immunoSEQ multiplex PCR, and TCRdb holds only the in-frame ones, with some missing. The table has more than 45,000 clones, roughly 84% seen once. The CDR3 covers 15 residues. CDR1 and CDR2 (germline): MNHNY, SVGAGI (reference sequence). The V gene end was trimmed by 7 bases and the J gene end by 3 bases; junction bases not matched to a gene: 5. The source of this sequence is an adult with an advanced solid tumor such as melanoma, head and neck, liver or kidney cancer. The source was CD4+ or CD8+ T cells sorted from blood, collected in a trial of the OX40 agonist ivuxolimab. This rearrangement joins TRBV6-6 to TRBJ2-7; TRBD2 agrees at 14 bases. CDR3 region: CASIMGLAGDYEQYF. CDR3 nucleotides: TGTGCCAGCATTATGGGACTAGCGGGGGACTACGAGCAGTACTTC.